These 4 T cell receptor beta chains originate from one sample sequenced in a study of T cell responses to AZD1222 COVID-19 vaccine. Here immunoSEQ multiplex PCR was the method, and the copy in TCRdb shows in-frame clones only, minus some. The sample holds around 94,000 clones, about 88% seen once. The source was peripheral blood, collected on day 0 of AZD1222 vaccination. The receptor source for this set is an adult in good health.

The table lists this clone with a count of one. The chain links TRBV7-2 to TRBJ1-2; 8 bases fit TRBD1. The CDR3 covers 13 residues. The germline CDR1 and CDR2 sequences are SGHTA and FQGNSA. The J segment lost 6 bases and the V segment lost 1 base, leaving 1 base of the junction unmatched. This chain's CDR3 is CASSLGTGNGYTF. DNA for the CDR3: TGTGCCAGCAGCTTAGGGACAGGGAATGGCTACACCTTC. The variable domain in full, completed from reference TRBV7-2 and TRBJ1-2, reads GAGVSQSPSNKVTEKGKDVELRCDPISGHTALYWYRQSLGQGLEFLIYFQGNSAPDKSGLPSDRFSAERTGGSVSTLTIQRTQQEDSAVYLCASSLGTGNGYTFGSGTRLTVV.

The CDR3 DNA reads as TGTGCCAGCTCACCGTCCTCGGGGGCCCCCCCCTCCTACGAGCAGTACTTC. Its protein product is CASSPSSGAPPSYEQYF. The chain joins TRBV18 to TRBJ2-7, with D perhaps given as TRBD1 or TRBD2 (6 bases each). CDR1 is KGHSH and CDR2 is LQKENI in the germline V gene. Trimming removed 3 bases from V and 0 bases from J, with 18 bases in between. The length of the CDR3 is 17 residues.

This rearrangement joins TRBV7-2 to TRBJ1-2; no definite D call. Trimming removed 8 bases at V and 6 bases at J, with 16 bases between. CDR1 and CDR2 from the germline V gene are SGHTA and FQGNSA. The CDR3 extends over 13 amino acids. This chain's CDR3 is CASDAGGLHGYTF. In DNA, the CDR3 is TGTGCCAGCGATGCGGGAGGGCTTCATGGCTACACCTTC.

J is TRBJ2-7 and V is TRBV5-8; no firm D call. Between the trimmed V and J ends, which lost 7 bases and 5 bases, there was a span of 7 bases. This CDR3 comprises 10 residues. Germline V gives CDR1 SGHTS, CDR2 YDEGEE. CDR3 nucleotide sequence: TGTGCCAGCGCTGTCCACGAGCAGTACTTC. Its protein product is CASAVHEQYF. Filled out from reference TRBV5-8 and TRBJ2-7, the complete variable domain reads EAGVTQSPTHLIKTRGQQATLRCSPISGHTSVYWYQQALGLGLQFLLWYDEGEERNRGNFPPRFSGRQFPNYSSELNVNALELEDSALYLCASAVHEQYFGPGTRLTVT.